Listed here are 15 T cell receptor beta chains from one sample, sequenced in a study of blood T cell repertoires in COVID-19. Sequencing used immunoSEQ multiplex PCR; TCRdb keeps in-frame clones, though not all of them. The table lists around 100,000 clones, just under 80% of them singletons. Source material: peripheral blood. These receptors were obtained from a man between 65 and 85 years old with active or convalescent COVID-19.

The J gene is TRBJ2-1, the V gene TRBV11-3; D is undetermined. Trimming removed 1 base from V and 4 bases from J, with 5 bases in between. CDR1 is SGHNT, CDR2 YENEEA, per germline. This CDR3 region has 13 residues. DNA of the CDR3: TGTGCCAGCAGCTTAGGGCAGTACAATGAGCAGTTCTTC. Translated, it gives CASSLGQYNEQFF.

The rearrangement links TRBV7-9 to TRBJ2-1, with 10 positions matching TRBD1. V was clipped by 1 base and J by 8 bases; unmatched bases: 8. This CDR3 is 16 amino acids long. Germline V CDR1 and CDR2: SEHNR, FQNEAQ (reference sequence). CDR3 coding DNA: TGTGCCAGCAGCTTAGATATGGGACAGGGGCCCCATGAGCAGTTCTTC. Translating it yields CASSLDMGQGPHEQFF.

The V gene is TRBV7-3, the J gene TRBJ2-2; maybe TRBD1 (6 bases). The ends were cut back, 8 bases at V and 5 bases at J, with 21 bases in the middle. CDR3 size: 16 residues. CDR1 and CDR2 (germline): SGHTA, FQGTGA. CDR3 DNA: TGTGCCAGCGGCCCGGGTCAGCAGGGGTTTACCGGGGAGCTGTTTTTT. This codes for CASGPGQQGFTGELFF.

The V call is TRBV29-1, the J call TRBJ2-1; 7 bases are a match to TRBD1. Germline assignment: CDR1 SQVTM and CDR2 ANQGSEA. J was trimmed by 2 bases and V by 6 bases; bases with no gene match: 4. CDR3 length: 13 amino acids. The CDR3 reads CSVAGTAYNEQFF. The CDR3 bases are TGCAGCGTCGCCGGGACAGCCTACAATGAGCAGTTCTTC.

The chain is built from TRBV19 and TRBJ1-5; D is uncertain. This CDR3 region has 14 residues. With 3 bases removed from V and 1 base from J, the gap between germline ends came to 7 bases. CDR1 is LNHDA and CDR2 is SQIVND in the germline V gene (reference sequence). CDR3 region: CASSIRGSNQPQHF. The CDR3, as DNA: TGTGCCAGTAGTATTCGAGGAAGCAATCAGCCCCAGCATTTT.

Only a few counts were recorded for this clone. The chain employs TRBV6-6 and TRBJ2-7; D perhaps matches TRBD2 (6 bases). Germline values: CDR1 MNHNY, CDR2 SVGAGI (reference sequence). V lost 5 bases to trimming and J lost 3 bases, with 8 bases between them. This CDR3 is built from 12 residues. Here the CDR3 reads CASSPGSYEQYF. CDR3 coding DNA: TGTGCCAGCAGTCCCGGGAGCTACGAGCAGTACTTC.

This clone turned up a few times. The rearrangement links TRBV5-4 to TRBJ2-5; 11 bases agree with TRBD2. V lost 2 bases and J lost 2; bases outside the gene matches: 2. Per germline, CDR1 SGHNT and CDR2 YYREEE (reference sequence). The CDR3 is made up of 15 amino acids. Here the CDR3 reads CASSFSSGGQETQYF. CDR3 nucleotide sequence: TGTGCCAGCAGCTTTTCTAGCGGGGGGCAAGAGACCCAGTACTTC.

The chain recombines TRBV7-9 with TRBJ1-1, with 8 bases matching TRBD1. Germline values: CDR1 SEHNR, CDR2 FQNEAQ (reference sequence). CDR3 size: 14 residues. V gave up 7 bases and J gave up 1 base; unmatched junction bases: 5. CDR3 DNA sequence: TGTGCCAGCATCCCGGACAGGGCGAACACTGAAGCTTTCTTT. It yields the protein CASIPDRANTEAFF.

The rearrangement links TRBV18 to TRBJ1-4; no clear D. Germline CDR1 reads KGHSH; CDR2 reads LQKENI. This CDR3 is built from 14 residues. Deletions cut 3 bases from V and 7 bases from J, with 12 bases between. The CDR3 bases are TGTGCCAGCTCACCGCCCCCCCTAGGTGAAAAACTGTTTTTT. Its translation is CASSPPPLGEKLFF. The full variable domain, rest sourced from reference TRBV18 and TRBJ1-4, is NAGVMQNPRHLVRRRGQEARLRCSPMKGHSHVYWYRQLPEEGLKFMVYLQKENIIDESGMPKERFSAEFPKEGPSILRIQQVVRGDSAAYFCASSPPPLGEKLFFGSGTQLSVL.

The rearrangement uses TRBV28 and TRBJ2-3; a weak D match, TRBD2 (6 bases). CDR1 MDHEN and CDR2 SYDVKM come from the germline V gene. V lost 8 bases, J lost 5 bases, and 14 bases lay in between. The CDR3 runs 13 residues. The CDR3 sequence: CASALRGLDTQYF. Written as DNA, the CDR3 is TGTGCCAGCGCCCTGAGGGGACTAGATACGCAGTATTTT.

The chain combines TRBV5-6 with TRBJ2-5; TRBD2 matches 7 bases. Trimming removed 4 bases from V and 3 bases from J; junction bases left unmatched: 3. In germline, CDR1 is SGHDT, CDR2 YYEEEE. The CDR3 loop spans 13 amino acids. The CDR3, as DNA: TGTGCCAGCAGCGCCGGACTAGAAGAGACCCAGTACTTC. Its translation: CASSAGLEETQYF.

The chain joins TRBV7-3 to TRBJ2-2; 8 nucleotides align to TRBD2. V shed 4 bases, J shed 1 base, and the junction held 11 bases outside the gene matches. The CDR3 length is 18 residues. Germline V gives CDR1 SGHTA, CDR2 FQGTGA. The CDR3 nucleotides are TGTGCCAGCAGCTCTTTACCGCTGGCGGGGGGGAACACCGGGGAGCTGTTTTTT. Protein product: CASSSLPLAGGNTGELFF.

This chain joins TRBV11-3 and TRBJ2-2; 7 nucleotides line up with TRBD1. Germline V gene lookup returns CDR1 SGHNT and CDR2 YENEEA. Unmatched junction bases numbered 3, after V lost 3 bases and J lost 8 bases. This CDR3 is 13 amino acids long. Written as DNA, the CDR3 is TGTGCCAGCAGCTTCGGGACAGCGGGGGAGCTGTTTTTT. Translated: CASSFGTAGELFF.

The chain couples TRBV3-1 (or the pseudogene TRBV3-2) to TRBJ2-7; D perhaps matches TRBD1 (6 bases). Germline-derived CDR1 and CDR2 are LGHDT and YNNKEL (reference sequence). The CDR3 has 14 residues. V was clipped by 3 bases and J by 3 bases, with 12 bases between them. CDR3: CASSHDTGNYEQYF. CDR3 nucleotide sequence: TGTGCCAGCAGCCATGATACAGGGAACTACGAGCAGTACTTC.

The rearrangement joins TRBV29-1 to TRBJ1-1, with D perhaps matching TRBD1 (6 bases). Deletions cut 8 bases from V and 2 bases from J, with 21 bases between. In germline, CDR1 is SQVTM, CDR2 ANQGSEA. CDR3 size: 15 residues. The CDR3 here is CSSRRDGTPNTEAFF. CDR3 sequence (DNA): TGCAGCTCCCGCCGGGACGGGACACCAAACACTGAAGCTTTCTTT.